Included here is one T cell receptor (beta chain) sequence, with context. Its target antigen remains unknown. Base-call qualities are not available, and no considerably larger clone is one nucleotide away. This record belongs to a study of a mutant IDH1 vaccine in newly diagnosed glioma (dated by TCRdb to about 2021). Regarding the research as a whole: Vaccination was initiated 4-6 weeks after radiotherapy alone, or concurrently with temozolomide cycles in the chemotherapy-containing groups. Prior to enrollment, patients had been given standard therapy consisting of radiotherapy alone, temozolomide alone, or radiochemotherapy with temozolomide, with the combination given to most patients. Peripheral blood was drawn at six visits: V03 (baseline), V05, V07, V10, V12 and V13. The week-35 safety follow-up took place at visit V12, and the week-47 end of study took place at visit V13. Longitudinal TCRB deep sequencing was done for 25 treated patients, wherever samples were available for exploratory analyses. The roughly 35 treated patients were roughly 62% male and around 40% female, with a mean age of approximately 40 years. Overall study outcomes, separate from this receptor: Availability determined which PBMC samples were chosen for TCRB deep sequencing. Across multiple MHC alleles, vaccine-induced immune responses were seen in approximately 93% of patients. It was noted by the authors that analyses of patient blood samples could not be reproduced owing to sample limitations. Changes in the top peripheral T cell clonotypes picked up by TCRB sequencing did not appear to be linked to pseudoprogression.

Here V drops 5 bases and J drops 4 bases, and the junction holds 7 bases not matched to any gene. The germline V gene encodes CDR1 LNHDA and CDR2 SQIVND (reference sequence). The CDR3 measures 14 amino acids from cysteine to phenylalanine. The CDR3 DNA has 42 bases and is translated from base 1. Interpreted using the paper, the time point label stands for: week 35, safety follow-up. Each vaccine dose was 300 ug of a 20-mer mutant IDH1 peptide in Montanide, given subcutaneously with topical imiquimod. Patients received eight vaccinations in weeks 1, 3, 5, 7, 11, 15, 19 and 23, corresponding to visits V03 through V10. The donors had newly diagnosed IDH1-mutant astrocytomas of WHO grade 3 or 4 that showed loss of nuclear ATRX. The samples were drawn from NOA16, a multicentre, single-arm, open-label phase I trial in Germany that tested a mutant IDH1 peptide vaccine in humans for the first time. The DNeasy Blood and Tissue Kit was used to extract genomic DNA from EDTA blood for TCRB sequencing.

Receptor libraries were prepared by the immunoSEQ multiplex PCR assay. Rearranged TCR beta chain sequences were amplified using the hsTCRB Kit according to the manufacturer's protocol. TCRB libraries were sequenced on an Illumina MiSeq. Per the source publication's procedure: The kit vendor's proprietary platform handled demultiplexing, trimming and gene mapping. TCRdb re-hosts the immuneACCESS table, in-frame sequences only. Its copies lack some clones; in the studies checked, an unresolved V gene accounts for under half of them, and the cause for the rest is not known. V and J calls and clone size follow that table, whereas D and trimming were derived from the DNA. For this sample there are some 30,000 clones; 60% to 80% appear just once. The ten largest clones take up about a tenth of the sample.

This chain joins TRBV19 to TRBJ1-1; TRBD1 agrees with 7 junctional bases. This clonotype was obtained from a woman aged 25 to 39 with glioma. Some clones in this sample may be carry-over from other donors' samples. The sequencing used PBMCs, collected from a glioma patient whose treatment included an IDH1 peptide vaccine. In nucleotides, the sequence is TGTGCCAGTAGTTATACAGGGGAATTCACTGAAGCTTTCTTT. Its protein product is CASSYTGEFTEAFF.